Listed here are 20 T cell receptor beta chains from one sample, sequenced in a study of a mutant IDH1 vaccine in newly diagnosed glioma. No antigen has been identified for these receptors. Stated time point: week 11, during vaccination. In the vaccine, a single dose held 300 ug of the mutant IDH1 20-mer peptide, along with topical imiquimod. The assay was immunoSEQ multiplex PCR, and TCRdb's table has in-frame clones only and misses some. In the table there are 40,000 or so clones, 84% of which are singletons. Here the sequenced sample was PBMCs, taken from a glioma patient whose treatment included an IDH1 peptide vaccine. These receptors were obtained from a man aged 35 to 55 with glioma.

The chain carries TRBV7-9 and TRBJ2-3; 8 bases align to TRBD2. J was trimmed by 4 bases and V by 3 bases; bases with no gene match: 3. Germline CDR1 is SEHNR and CDR2 is FQNEAQ (reference sequence). The CDR3 loop spans 14 amino acids. CDR3 nucleotides: TGTGCCAGCAGCTTTCCCGGGAGGGCAGATACGCAGTATTTT. Amino acids: CASSFPGRADTQYF.

This clone showed up just a few times. This CDR3 is also generated by other DNA sequences in the sample. V usage is TRBV4-3 and J usage is TRBJ2-1, with D perhaps matching TRBD2 (5 bases). The germline CDR1 and CDR2 sequences are LGHNA and YSLEER. V gave up 1 base and J gave up 13 bases, with 17 bases separating them. This CDR3 has 14 residues. The CDR3: CASSQASVARAQFF. CDR3 bases: TGCGCCAGCAGCCAAGCGAGCGTGGCGAGGGCCCAGTTCTTC.

V usage is TRBV5-1 and J usage is TRBJ2-7; maybe TRBD2 (5 bases). Between the trimmed V and J ends, which lost 1 base and 7 bases, there was a span of 12 bases. The germline V gene has CDR1 SGHRS and CDR2 YFSETQ. The CDR3 is made up of 13 amino acids. The CDR3 spells CASSLQQTGEQYF. CDR3 DNA: TGCGCCAGCAGCTTGCAACAGACGGGGGAGCAGTACTTC.

CDR3 region: CASSELVVRTGKNIQYF. The CDR3 DNA sequence: TGTGCCAGCAGTGAATTGGTTGTTCGGACAGGCAAAAACATTCAGTACTTC. The rearrangement links TRBV6-1 to TRBJ2-4, with 7 nucleotides matching TRBD1. J lost 3 bases, V lost 2 bases, and 10 bases had no gene match. Germline CDR1 MNHNS, CDR2 SASEGT. This CDR3 region has 17 residues.

V and J are TRBV19 and TRBJ1-4; 7 bases are a match to TRBD1. Germline trimming cut 9 bases from V and 0 bases from J; bases unmatched to any gene: 13. The CDR3 is 17 residues long. Germline V gene data show CDR1 as LNHDA and CDR2 as SQIVND (reference sequence). The CDR3 sequence: CASYPGQRRPTNEKLFF. In DNA form, the CDR3 reads TGTGCCAGCTATCCGGGACAGAGACGTCCAACTAATGAAAAACTGTTTTTT.

The chain couples TRBV5-1 to TRBJ2-5; D tentatively fits TRBD1 or TRBD2 (5 bases each). CDR1 SGHRS and CDR2 YFSETQ come from the germline V gene. With 2 bases removed from V and 2 bases from J, the gap between germline ends came to 16 bases. CDR3 length: 16 residues. The CDR3 sequence: CASSFDFGGEQETQYF. In DNA form, the CDR3 reads TGCGCCAGCAGCTTTGATTTTGGGGGTGAACAAGAGACCCAGTACTTC.

The chain employs TRBV19 and TRBJ2-7; the D gene is possibly TRBD1 (6 bases). The CDR3 is made up of 14 amino acids. From germline, CDR1 is LNHDA and CDR2 SQIVND (reference sequence). V lost 3 bases and J 7 bases, leaving 16 bases between the germline ends. The CDR3 DNA follows: TGTGCCAGTAGTATCCCTCAACAGGGAAGGGAGCAGTACTTC. Translation: CASSIPQQGREQYF.

The rearrangement joins TRBV6-6 to TRBJ2-7; the match to TRBD2 covers 7 bases. The ends lost 0 bases at V and 6 bases at J; junction bases unmatched: 8. Per the germline V gene, CDR1 is MNHNY and CDR2 is SVGAGI (reference sequence). The CDR3 loop spans 15 amino acids. The CDR3 DNA is TGTGCCAGCAGTTACTCGACTAGCCAAACTTTCGAGCAGTACTTC. Amino acid sequence: CASSYSTSQTFEQYF.

This sequence joins TRBV27 and TRBJ2-1; D call uncertain. The V end lost 2 bases, the J end lost 9 bases, and 11 bases lay between the germline ends. Germline values: CDR1 MNHEY, CDR2 SMNVEV (reference sequence). This CDR3 is 13 amino acids long. The CDR3 is CASSLRPSTEQFF. CDR3 sequence (DNA): TGTGCCAGCAGTTTACGGCCTTCTACTGAGCAGTTCTTC.

This chain uses TRBV18 with TRBJ1-2, with TRBD1 identical over 9 bases. The CDR3 has 15 amino acids. Per the germline V gene, CDR1 is KGHSH and CDR2 is LQKENI. V shed 3 bases, J shed 3 bases, and the junction held 5 bases outside the gene matches. The CDR3 DNA reads TGTGCCAGCTCACCCACAGGGGGCCTGGACTATGGCTACACCTTC. Protein sequence: CASSPTGGLDYGYTF. The variable domain in full, completed from reference TRBV18 and TRBJ1-2, reads NAGVMQNPRHLVRRRGQEARLRCSPMKGHSHVYWYRQLPEEGLKFMVYLQKENIIDESGMPKERFSAEFPKEGPSILRIQQVVRGDSAAYFCASSPTGGLDYGYTFGSGTRLTVV.

The rearrangement joins TRBV10-3 to TRBJ2-7; 7 bases align to TRBD2. The germline V gene has CDR1 ENHRY and CDR2 SYGVKD. V was pared by 3 bases and J by 0 bases, with 5 bases of the junction left unmatched. This CDR3 comprises 15 residues. CDR3 sequence: CAISDLADTSYEQYF. The DNA for the CDR3 is TGTGCCATCAGTGATCTAGCGGACACCTCCTACGAGCAGTACTTC.

The chain has TRBV13 and TRBJ1-2; the D is unclear. CDR1 and CDR2 from the germline V gene are PRHDT and FYEKMQ (reference sequence). The CDR3 loop spans 15 amino acids. The V and J ends lost 1 base and 6 bases respectively, with 15 bases between them. The DNA of the CDR3 is TGTGCCAGCAGCTTAGATCCACTTGCGGTGAATGGCTACACCTTC. Residues: CASSLDPLAVNGYTF.

V gene TRBV25-1 combines with J gene TRBJ2-2; 8 nucleotides match TRBD1. The germline V gene encodes CDR1 MGHDK and CDR2 SYGVNS. The CDR3 consists of 18 residues. V shed 0 bases, J shed 7 bases, and the junction held 13 bases outside the gene matches. The CDR3 region has the DNA TGTGCCAGCAGTGAATACCTCGGGGCAGGGGGCGCGAACGGGGAGCTGTTTTTT. Protein: CASSEYLGAGGANGELFF.

J is TRBJ2-6 and V is TRBV7-8, with 8 bases aligning to TRBD1. J lost 4 bases, V lost 6 bases, and 8 bases had no gene match. The CDR3 length is 16 residues. The germline V gene has CDR1 SGHVS and CDR2 FQNEAQ. The CDR3 region is CASRRMTGAGANVLTF. CDR3 sequence (DNA): TGTGCCAGCAGGCGAATGACAGGGGCCGGGGCCAACGTCCTGACTTTC.

Turning to this clone: The sample contains more than one DNA sequence encoding this CDR3. The chain couples TRBV19 to TRBJ2-2; D possibly corresponds to TRBD2 (6 bases). Trimming left V 5 bases short and J 8 bases short, with 12 bases between. The CDR3 runs 13 residues. The V gene's germline CDR1 is LNHDA and CDR2 SQIVND (reference sequence). In DNA, the CDR3 is TGTGCCAGTAGTGGAGGGGCCGCTGGGGAGCTGTTTTTT. This gives the protein CASSGGAAGELFF.

The CDR3 protein is CASSPEQGFHGNTIYF. The CDR3 region has the DNA TGTGCCAGCTCACCGGAACAGGGGTTTCATGGAAACACCATATATTTT. The V and J genes are TRBV18 and TRBJ1-3; 7 bases are shared with TRBD1. Unmatched junction bases numbered 8, after V lost 3 bases and J lost 3 bases. Germline V CDR1 and CDR2: KGHSH, LQKENI. The CDR3 loop spans 16 amino acids.

This chain uses TRBV18 with TRBJ2-7; TRBD2 matches 8 bases. The length of the CDR3 is 14 residues. V shed 8 bases, J shed 5 bases, and the junction held 11 bases outside the gene matches. From germline, CDR1 is KGHSH and CDR2 LQKENI. Written as DNA, the CDR3 is TGTGCCAGCGGGGCCGGGACTAGTCCCCACGAGCAGTACTTC. Amino acids: CASGAGTSPHEQYF.

This clone is medium-sized. V gene TRBV11-2 combines with J gene TRBJ1-1, with D maybe TRBD1 (5 bases). CDR1 SGHAT and CDR2 FQNNGV come from the germline V gene. The CDR3 sequence is 16 residues long. Deletions cut 5 bases from V and 2 bases from J, with 18 bases between. CDR3 bases: TGTGCCAGCAGCCTGTTGAGACAGACTCTAAACACTGAAGCTTTCTTT. Translated: CASSLLRQTLNTEAFF.

Comments on this clone: The junction shows a germline mismatch at one end, possibly a read error. This chain links TRBV10-3 with TRBJ2-1; TRBD2 agrees at 10 bases. This CDR3 has 15 amino acids. Germline V gene sequence: CDR1 ENHRY, CDR2 SYGVKD. The DNA for the CDR3 is TGTGCCATCGGTGATCCGGGACTAGCGCTGGATGAGCAGTTCTTC. Translation gives CAIGDPGLALDEQFF.

In this sample, this clone turned up once. The chain combines TRBV7-2 with TRBJ2-7; tentative D call: TRBD2 (5 bases). The CDR3 totals 15 residues. Trimming pared 8 bases from V and 4 bases from J, leaving 21 bases between. CDR1 and CDR2 from the germline V gene are SGHTA and FQGNSA. DNA of the CDR3: TGTGCCAGCTGTGACCGTCCGGGATCCCAATACGAGCAGTACTTC. It encodes CASCDRPGSQYEQYF.